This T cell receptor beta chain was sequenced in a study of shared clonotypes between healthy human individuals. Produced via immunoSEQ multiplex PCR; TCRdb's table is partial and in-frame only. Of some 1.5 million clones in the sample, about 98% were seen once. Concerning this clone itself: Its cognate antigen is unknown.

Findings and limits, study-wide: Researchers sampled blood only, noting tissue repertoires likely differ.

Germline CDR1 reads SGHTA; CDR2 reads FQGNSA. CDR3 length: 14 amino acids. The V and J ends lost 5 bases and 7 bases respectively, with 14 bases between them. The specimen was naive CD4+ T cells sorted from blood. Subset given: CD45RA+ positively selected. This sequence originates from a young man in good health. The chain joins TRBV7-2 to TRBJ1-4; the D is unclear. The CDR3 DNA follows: TGTGCCAGCAGCCCCCGGGCCCGACCTGAAAAACTGTTTTTT. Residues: CASSPRARPEKLFF.